These 13 T cell receptor beta chains came from one sample sequenced in a study of blood T cell repertoires in COVID-19. Sequencing was performed with immunoSEQ multiplex PCR; in TCRdb, only in-frame clones are kept and a portion is missing. The data show roughly 220,000 clones, with more than 75% seen just once and about 3% held by the top ten. Sample: peripheral blood. Source of these receptors: a man aged 60-69 years with acute or convalescent COVID-19.

This clone showed up just once. The V gene is TRBV28, the J gene TRBJ1-4, with 9 bases matching TRBD1. From germline, CDR1 is MDHEN and CDR2 SYDVKM. V shed 5 bases, J shed 7 bases, and the junction held 8 bases outside the gene matches. This CDR3 is 15 amino acids long. CDR3 residues: CASSSAGTGREKLFF. Written as DNA, the CDR3 is TGTGCCAGCAGTAGCGCCGGGACAGGGCGTGAAAAACTGTTTTTT.

This clone was observed a single time. The J gene is TRBJ1-2, the V gene TRBV6-5; possible D gene TRBD1, 6 bases. V lost 5 bases, J lost 4 bases, and 14 bases lay in between. CDR3 length: 14 residues. Germline V gene lookup returns CDR1 MNHEY and CDR2 SVGAGI. CDR3 nucleotides: TGTGCCAGCAGTAAGGACAGAGCACCCTATGGCTACACCTTC. This encodes CASSKDRAPYGYTF.

The CDR3 loop reads CASRLRGRLYYEQYF. In DNA form, the CDR3 reads TGTGCCAGCAGACTCCGGGGGAGGCTTTACTACGAGCAGTACTTC. V gene TRBV5-6 combines with J gene TRBJ2-7; weak D call: TRBD2 (6 bases). The CDR3 totals 15 residues. Germline loops: CDR1 SGHDT, CDR2 YYEEEE. Trimming left V 5 bases short and J 3 bases short, with 18 bases between.

The rearrangement links TRBV28 to TRBJ2-7, with 8 nucleotides matching TRBD2. The CDR3 runs 16 residues. J gave up 9 bases and V 5 bases, and 18 bases lay outside the gene matches. Germline loops: CDR1 MDHEN, CDR2 SYDVKM. CDR3 in amino acids: CASSQTRLGLARAQYF. As DNA, the CDR3 is TGTGCCAGCAGTCAGACCCGTTTAGGACTAGCCCGAGCGCAGTACTTC.

The chain links TRBV27 to TRBJ2-5; 8 positions agree with TRBD2. The J segment lost 3 bases and the V segment lost 4 bases, leaving 4 bases of the junction unmatched. The CDR3 loop spans 14 amino acids. CDR1 and CDR2 (germline): MNHEY, SMNVEV (reference sequence). CDR3 residues: CASSSVAGKETQYF. CDR3 DNA: TGTGCCAGCAGTTCAGTAGCGGGGAAAGAGACCCAGTACTTC.

The chain has TRBV2 and TRBJ2-3; no reliable D call. The germline V gene encodes CDR1 SNHLY and CDR2 FYNNEI. This CDR3 is 18 amino acids long. The V end lost 0 bases, the J end lost 4 bases, and 20 bases lay between the germline ends. The CDR3 sequence: CASSEALSRVGDADTQYF. CDR3 bases: TGTGCCAGCAGTGAAGCGCTGAGCCGGGTAGGAGACGCAGATACGCAGTATTTT.

The chain combines TRBV6-4 with TRBJ1-6, with D unresolved. Germline CDR1 and CDR2: MRHNA and SNTAGT. The V end lost 4 bases, the J end lost 6 bases, and 7 bases lay between the germline ends. CDR3 length: 13 amino acids. CDR3 sequence reads: CASSVEGNSPLHF. The CDR3 DNA is TGTGCCAGCAGTGTAGAGGGTAATTCACCCCTCCACTTT.

This clone was detected once. The V and J genes are TRBV28 and TRBJ1-3; 9 bases are shared with TRBD1. The ends lost 6 bases at V and 4 bases at J; junction bases unmatched: 4. This CDR3 has 14 amino acids. Germline V lookup: CDR1 MDHEN, CDR2 SYDVKM. In DNA, the CDR3 is TGTGCCAGCAGGGGACAGGGCGGCGGAAACACCATATATTTT. Amino acids: CASRGQGGGNTIYF.

This chain links TRBV14 with TRBJ1-2; D is unclear. The V and J ends lost 3 bases and 4 bases respectively, with 15 bases between them. Germline V lookup: CDR1 SGHDN, CDR2 FVKESK. There are 15 residues in the CDR3. CDR3 protein: CASSQDGQARYGYTF. As DNA, the CDR3 is TGTGCCAGCAGCCAGGATGGGCAGGCCCGCTATGGCTACACCTTC. Full variable domain (outside the CDR3, taken from reference TRBV14 and TRBJ1-2): EAGVTQFPSHSVIEKGQTVTLRCDPISGHDNLYWYRRVMGKEIKFLLHFVKESKQDESGMPNNRFLAERTGGTYSTLKVQPAELEDSGVYFCASSQDGQARYGYTFGSGTRLTVV.

This chain uses TRBV9 with TRBJ1-4, with 8 bases aligning to TRBD1. CDR1 and CDR2 (germline): SGDLS, YYNGEE. The CDR3 spans 15 residues. Trimming at V came to 3 bases and at J to 5 bases, leaving 6 bases not matched to a gene. The CDR3 loop is CASSEGQGLNEKLFF. The CDR3 DNA is TGTGCCAGCAGCGAAGGACAGGGTTTAAATGAAAAACTGTTTTTT.

This rearrangement joins TRBV19 to TRBJ2-7, with D possibly being TRBD2 (6 bases). CDR3 length: 15 residues. Deletions cut 6 bases from V and 2 bases from J, with 17 bases between. The germline CDR1 and CDR2 sequences are LNHDA and SQIVND (reference sequence). CDR3 in amino acids: CASSPDGGITYEQYF. DNA for the CDR3: TGTGCCAGTAGCCCTGACGGGGGTATCACCTACGAGCAGTACTTC. The full variable domain, completed using reference TRBV19 and TRBJ2-7, is DGGITQSPKYLFRKEGQNVTLSCEQNLNHDAMYWYRQDPGQGLRLIYYSQIVNDFQKGDIAEGYSVSREKKESFPLTVTSAQKNPTAFYLCASSPDGGITYEQYFGPGTRLTVT.

The chain combines TRBV6-5 with TRBJ1-5; possible D gene TRBD1, 5 bases. V lost 6 bases and J 2 bases, leaving 8 bases between the germline ends. This CDR3 has 13 residues. Germline CDR1 is MNHEY and CDR2 is SVGAGI. The CDR3 protein is CASSDSGNQPQHF. CDR3 sequence (DNA): TGTGCCAGCAGCGACAGCGGCAATCAGCCCCAGCATTTT.

The chain couples TRBV29-1 to TRBJ1-2, with D possibly TRBD1 on 6 matching bases. Trimming removed 3 bases from V and 7 bases from J, with 12 bases in between. CDR1 is SQVTM and CDR2 is ANQGSEA in the germline V gene. The CDR3 runs to 12 residues. The CDR3 DNA reads as TGCAGCGTTGATACAGGGAGAAGTGGCTACACCTTC. Translating it yields CSVDTGRSGYTF.